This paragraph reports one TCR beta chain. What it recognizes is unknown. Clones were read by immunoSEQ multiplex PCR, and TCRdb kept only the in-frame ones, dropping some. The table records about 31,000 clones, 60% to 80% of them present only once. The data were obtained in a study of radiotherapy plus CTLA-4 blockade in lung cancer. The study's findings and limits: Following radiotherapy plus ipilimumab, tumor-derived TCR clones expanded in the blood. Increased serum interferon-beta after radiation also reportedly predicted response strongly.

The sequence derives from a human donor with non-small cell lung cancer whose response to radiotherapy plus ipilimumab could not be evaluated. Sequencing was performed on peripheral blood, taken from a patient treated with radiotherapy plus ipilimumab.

The CDR3 is CATSRDNQGGGYTF. The CDR3 DNA sequence: TGTGCCACCAGCAGAGATAACCAGGGGGGTGGCTACACCTTC. The chain recombines TRBV15 with TRBJ1-2; 7 bases map to TRBD1. The trim removed 0 bases at V and 7 bases at J, leaving 5 bases unmatched. CDR3 length equals 14 residues. Germline V gene sequence: CDR1 LNHNV, CDR2 YYDKDF (reference sequence).